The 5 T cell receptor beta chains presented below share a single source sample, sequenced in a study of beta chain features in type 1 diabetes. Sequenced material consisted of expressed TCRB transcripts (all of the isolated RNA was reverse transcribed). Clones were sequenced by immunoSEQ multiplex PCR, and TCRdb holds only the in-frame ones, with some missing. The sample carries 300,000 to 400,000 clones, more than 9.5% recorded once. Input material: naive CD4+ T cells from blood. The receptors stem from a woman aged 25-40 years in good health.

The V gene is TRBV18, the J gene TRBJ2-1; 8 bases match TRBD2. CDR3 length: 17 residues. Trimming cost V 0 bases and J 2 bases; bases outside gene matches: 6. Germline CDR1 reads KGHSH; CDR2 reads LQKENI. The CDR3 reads CASSPPSGREAYNEQFF. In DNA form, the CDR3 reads TGTGCCAGCTCACCACCCTCAGGGCGGGAGGCCTACAATGAGCAGTTCTTC.

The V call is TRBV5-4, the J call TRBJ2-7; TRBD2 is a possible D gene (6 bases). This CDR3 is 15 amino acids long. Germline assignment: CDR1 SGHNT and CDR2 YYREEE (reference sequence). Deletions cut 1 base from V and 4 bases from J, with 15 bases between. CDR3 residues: CASSLSSGRQYEQYF. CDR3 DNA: TGTGCCAGCAGCTTGTCTTCCGGGAGACAATACGAGCAGTACTTC. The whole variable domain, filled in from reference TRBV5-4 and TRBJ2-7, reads ETGVTQSPTHLIKTRGQQVTLRCSSQSGHNTVSWYQQALGQGPQFIFQYYREEENGRGNFPPRFSGLQFPNYSSELNVNALELDDSALYLCASSLSSGRQYEQYFGPGTRLTVT.

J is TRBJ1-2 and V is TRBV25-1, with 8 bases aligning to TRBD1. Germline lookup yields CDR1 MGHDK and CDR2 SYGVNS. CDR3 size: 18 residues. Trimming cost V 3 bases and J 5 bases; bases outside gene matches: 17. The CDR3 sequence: CASSDANPTGAAGYGYTF. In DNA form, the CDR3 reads TGTGCCAGCAGTGACGCAAATCCGACAGGGGCCGCCGGGTATGGCTACACCTTC.

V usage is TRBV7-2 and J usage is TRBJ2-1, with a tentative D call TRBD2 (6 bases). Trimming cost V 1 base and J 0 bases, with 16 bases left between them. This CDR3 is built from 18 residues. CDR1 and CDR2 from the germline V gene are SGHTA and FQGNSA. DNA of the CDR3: TGTGCCAGCAGCTTAGAAGATCCGGGACTCGGCTCCTACAATGAGCAGTTCTTC. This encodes CASSLEDPGLGSYNEQFF.

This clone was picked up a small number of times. The DNA of the CDR3 is TGTGCCAGCAGCTTAGTTCCTAGCGGACCCAATGAGCAGTTCTTC. It encodes CASSLVPSGPNEQFF. The chain combines TRBV11-2 with TRBJ2-1; 7 bases fit TRBD2. CDR3 length: 15 residues. Losses at the gene ends were 1 base for V and 6 bases for J; bases not matched to a gene: 6. Germline CDR1 and CDR2: SGHAT and FQNNGV.